Following are 5 T cell receptor beta chains from one sample sequenced in a study of T cells in Graves' hyperthyroidism and ophthalmopathy. Amplification of TCR beta CDR3 regions used RNA as the template. Primed by the HTBI set, a first-round RT-PCR was run on the TCR CDR3. TCRdb reprocessed the multiplex PCR reads with MiXCR, giving one entry per CDR3 protein. Of approximately 300,000 distinct CDR3 sequences in the sample, about 17% were seen once. Sample: blood. These receptor sequences come from a woman between 55 and 75 years old with Graves' ophthalmopathy.

In this sample, this clonotype turned up a few times. V and J are TRBV7-9 and TRBJ2-2; TRBD1 is a possible D gene (6 bases). V was pared by 5 bases and J by 5 bases, with 15 bases between. There are 15 residues in the CDR3. CDR1 and CDR2 (germline): SEHNR, FQNEAQ (reference sequence). The CDR3 nucleotides read TGTGCCAGCAGCGCGACCTCACAGGGAACCGGGGAGCTGTTTTTT. Translation gives CASSATSQGTGELFF.

In the case of this clonotype: A clone one base away is much larger, so this may be a read error. J is TRBJ2-7 and V is TRBV20-1; D not resolved. V was shortened by 3 bases and J by 7 bases, with 22 bases between the two germline ends. The CDR3 extends over 15 amino acids. Germline CDR1 and CDR2: DFQATT and SNEGSKA (reference sequence). CDR3 protein: CSASGSISSYNEQYF. Written as DNA, the CDR3 is TGCAGTGCTAGTGGGTCTATTAGCTCCTACAATGAGCAGTACTTC.

This clonotype has ten or more counts. The chain has TRBV28 and TRBJ2-1; D uncertain. Germline CDR1 and CDR2: MDHEN and SYDVKM. Trimming cost V 11 bases and J 6 bases, with 23 bases left between them. This CDR3 comprises 15 residues. The DNA for the CDR3 is TGTGCCGGTCGCGCGCGAGGACCCACCCGCAATGAGCAGTTCTTC. Its protein product is CAGRARGPTRNEQFF.

This rearrangement joins TRBV20-1 to TRBJ2-2, with D possibly being TRBD1 (6 bases). This CDR3 comprises 13 residues. With 2 bases removed from V and 4 bases from J, the gap between germline ends came to 8 bases. Germline V lookup: CDR1 DFQATT, CDR2 SNEGSKA (reference sequence). CDR3 DNA sequence: TGCAGTGCTAGACCCAGGGGCACCGGGGAGCTGTTTTTT. This sequence encodes CSARPRGTGELFF.

This clonotype appeared a few times. The V call is TRBV7-9, the J call TRBJ2-5; 7 positions agree with TRBD2. From germline, CDR1 is SEHNR and CDR2 FQNEAQ (reference sequence). The CDR3 runs 14 residues. The V and J ends lost 1 base and 4 bases, in that order; junction bases with no gene match: 3. In DNA, the CDR3 is TGTGCCAGCAGCTTAGGCGGGGGAGGAGAGACCCAGTACTTC. This encodes CASSLGGGGETQYF.